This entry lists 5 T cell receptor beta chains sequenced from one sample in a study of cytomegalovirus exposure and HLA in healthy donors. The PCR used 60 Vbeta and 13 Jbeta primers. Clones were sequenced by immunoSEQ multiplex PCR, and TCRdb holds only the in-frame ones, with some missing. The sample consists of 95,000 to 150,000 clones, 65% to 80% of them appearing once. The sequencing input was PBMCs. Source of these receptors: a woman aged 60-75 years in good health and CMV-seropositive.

CDR3 loop: CASSESTYGYTF. The CDR3, as DNA: TGTGCCAGCAGTGAATCTACCTATGGCTACACCTTC. V usage is TRBV2 and J usage is TRBJ1-2; D call uncertain. The CDR3 length is 12 residues. V lost 2 bases and J lost 4, with 5 bases in between. The germline CDR1 and CDR2 sequences are SNHLY and FYNNEI.

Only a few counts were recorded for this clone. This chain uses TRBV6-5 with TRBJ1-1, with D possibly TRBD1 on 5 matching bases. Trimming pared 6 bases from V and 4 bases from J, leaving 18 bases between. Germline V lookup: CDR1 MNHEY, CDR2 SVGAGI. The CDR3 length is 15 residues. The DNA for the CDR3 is TGTGCCAGCAGCAAACCCGCAGGGTTAGCCACTGAAGCTTTCTTT. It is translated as CASSKPAGLATEAFF.

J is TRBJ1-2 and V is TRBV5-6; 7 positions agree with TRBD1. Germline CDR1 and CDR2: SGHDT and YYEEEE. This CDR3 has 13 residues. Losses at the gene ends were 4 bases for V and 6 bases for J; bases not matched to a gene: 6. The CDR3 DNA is TGTGCCAGCAGCGTCAGAGACAGGGATGGCTACACCTTC. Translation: CASSVRDRDGYTF.

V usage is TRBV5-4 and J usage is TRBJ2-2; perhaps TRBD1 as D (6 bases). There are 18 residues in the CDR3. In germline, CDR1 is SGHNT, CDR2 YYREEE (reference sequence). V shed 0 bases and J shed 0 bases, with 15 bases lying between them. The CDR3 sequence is CASSLGAQGPANTGELFF. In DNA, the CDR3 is TGTGCCAGCAGCTTGGGAGCGCAGGGGCCGGCGAACACCGGGGAGCTGTTTTTT.

In nucleotides, the CDR3 is TGTGCCAGCAGCTCCGACACTGGCAATCAGCCCCAGCATTTT. As protein: CASSSDTGNQPQHF. The chain recombines TRBV7-8 with TRBJ1-5; no clear D gene. The CDR3 runs 14 residues. The V end was cut by 4 bases, the J end by 2 bases, with 9 bases between. CDR1 is SGHVS, CDR2 FQNEAQ, per germline.